Below, one T cell receptor (beta chain) is given with its context. This specimen comes from a study of long-term antiretroviral therapy in people with HIV. For the study at large: The earliest specimens came about a decade ahead of the 2015 immediate-ART recommendation.

In germline, CDR1 is SGHNT, CDR2 YYREEE (reference sequence). V lost 4 bases and J lost 3; bases outside the gene matches: 6. This CDR3 has 14 amino acids. Researchers ran immunoSEQ v3.0 at survey level. What sequencing targeted per sample was about 35,000-50,000 T-cell genomes. Method: immunoSEQ multiplex PCR; TCRdb's copy keeps in-frame clones and lacks some. The top ten clones hold more than 7% of a sample with 21,000 or so clones, more than 70% of them seen once. The receptor was isolated from a man between 50 and 59 years old with HIV. The chain links TRBV5-4 to TRBJ1-1; 7 bases match TRBD1. Specimen: unsorted PBMCs, collected at the start of antiretroviral therapy. The CDR3 DNA follows: TGTGCCAGCAGCGTAGACAGGGATTACACTGAAGCTTTCTTT. Protein product: CASSVDRDYTEAFF.